The present entry profiles one TCR beta chain with its context. Its recognized antigen is unknown. No much larger clone is present one base from it, and per-base qualities are unavailable. The germline V gene sets CDR1 to SGHVS and CDR2 to FQNEAQ. The CDR3 goes from the cysteine to the phenylalanine over 15 residues. Of all the DNA, just the CDR3 is kept, 45 bases in frame from base 1. V and J are truncated by 3 bases and 5 bases respectively, leaving an intervening sequence of 15 bases. The data derive from a study of graft-versus-host responses after intestinal transplantation (dated by TCRdb to the early 2020s). Concerning the study at large: Recipients received multivisceral, liver-intestinal, or isolated intestinal transplants. After intestinal transplantation, graft-versus-host and host-versus-graft alloreactive T cell clones in the graft, circulation and bone marrow were tracked using bulk TCR-beta CDR3 sequencing. A peak of at least 4% donor T cells among recipient peripheral blood mononuclear cells was the definition used for donor T cell macrochimerism. Alloreactive clones were identified by sequencing pre-transplant mixed lymphocyte reaction products and comparing them with unstimulated pre-transplant donor and recipient T cells. Anti-thymocyte globulin induction was given to all recipients, followed by maintenance tacrolimus and steroids for approximately three years. A cohort of about 25 intestinal transplant recipients, including one retransplant, was enrolled, and a few patients lacking pretransplant specimens were excluded. Rather than being sequenced by the commercial service, samples from three later patients were sequenced in-house on an Illumina MiSeq and processed with MiXCR. Here is what the overall study found, with its caveats: GvH clones were found in recipient bone marrow, and some of the GvH clones appeared earlier in ileal mucosa or blood, which is consistent with an intestinal mucosal origin. Early after transplant, declines in HvG clones were associated with peak levels of circulating GvH clones. The relatively low number and heterogeneity of intestinal transplant patients limited the conclusions. High GvH to HvG T cell clonal ratios were observed in the allografts of patients with donor T cell macrochimerism.

Library preparation was by the immunoSEQ multiplex PCR assay. For most patients, high-throughput TCR-beta CDR3 sequencing of genomic DNA was performed by Adaptive Biotechnologies. For the original study's pipeline: TCR sequencing data for 18 patients were retrieved from Adaptive's ImmunoSEQ software; a few other patients were processed with MiXCR and VDJtools. Because the origin of CDR3 nucleotide sequences shared between donor and recipient could not be assigned, those sequences were removed. To be classed as alloreactive, a clone needed at least 2-fold expansion over unstimulated cells and a minimum CFSE-low frequency of 0.002% (template counts) or 0.001% (read counts). Mappable clones were those detected in sequenced pre-transplant spleen, lymph node, or MLR CFSE-low populations of the donor or recipient. The cumulative frequency of alloreactive clones was calculated as a percentage of all sequences, weighted by copy number. Held by TCRdb, this immuneACCESS table contains in-frame sequences only and omits some clones. Under half of the omission traces to an unresolved V gene where checked; the cause of the rest is unknown. The D gene and trimming were derived from the DNA, and the V and J assignments and clone size from that table. Here the sample has around 13,000 clones; 74% occur a single time. 5.5% to 7.5% of the sample is in the top ten clones.

To isolate intraepithelial and lamina propria lymphocytes from graft specimens, dithiothreitol, EDTA incubations and collagenase D digestion were used. Serial intestinal graft biopsy specimens collected up to 600 days after transplant underwent bulk TCR-beta sequencing. This receptor chain uses TRBV7-8 and TRBJ2-3, and perhaps TRBD2 as D gene, on 5 matching bases. The TCR was taken from a human patient who received an intestinal transplant, so some T cells may come from the graft donor. This sample comprised ileum tissue, obtained 16 days after intestinal transplant. The CDR3 here reads CASSFAGGSGDTQYF. The nucleotide sequence reads as follows: TGTGCCAGCAGCTTTGCTGGTGGGAGCGGAGATACGCAGTATTTT.